One and the same sample provided the 13 T cell receptor beta chains below, sequenced in a study of CD8 T cells in ankylosing spondylitis. Study conclusions and caveats: Roughly eight highly homologous variants made up a TCR beta motif that seemed to typify ankylosing spondylitis blood.

TCRdb reanalysed the 5' RACE reads using MiXCR and keeps one entry per CDR3 protein. The table includes approximately 540,000 distinct CDR3 sequences, 10% to 15% detected once. The antigens of these receptors remain unknown. Sequenced input: blood, either unsorted or a sorted T cell fraction (not recorded which). The origin of the receptors is a male donor with ankylosing spondylitis.

The chain is built from TRBV20-1 and TRBJ2-1; TRBD2 matches 8 bases. Germline V gene lookup returns CDR1 DFQATT and CDR2 SNEGSKA (reference sequence). The CDR3 contains 14 residues. Losses at the gene ends were 3 bases for V and 5 bases for J; bases not matched to a gene: 6. CDR3 nucleotide sequence: TGCAGTGCTAGCGGGAGGGCGATCCACAATGAGCAGTTCTTC. It is translated as CSASGRAIHNEQFF.

This clonotype turned up a few times. The J gene is TRBJ2-3, the V gene TRBV9, with 9 nucleotides matching TRBD2. Losses at the gene ends were 0 bases for V and 2 bases for J; bases not matched to a gene: 1. CDR1 and CDR2 from the germline V gene are SGDLS and YYNGEE. There are 15 residues in the CDR3. CDR3 bases: TGTGCCAGCAGCGTAGAGGGACTAGCCACAGATACGCAGTATTTT. Encoded protein: CASSVEGLATDTQYF.

This clonotype has ten or more counts. V gene TRBV4-2 combines with J gene TRBJ2-1; D call uncertain. Per the germline V gene, CDR1 is LGHNA and CDR2 is YNFKEQ. The ends were cut back, 0 bases at V and 0 bases at J, with 9 bases in the middle. This CDR3 is 16 amino acids long. The CDR3 coding sequence is TGTGCCAGCAGCCAAGAAGACCGTAGCTCCTACAATGAGCAGTTCTTC. Translated: CASSQEDRSSYNEQFF.

The chain recombines TRBV6-7 with TRBJ2-7; tentatively, D is TRBD2 (5 bases). TRBV6-7 falls under the ORF class, with uncertain function. V was trimmed by 5 bases and J by 2 bases, leaving 13 bases between them. The CDR3 extends over 14 amino acids. CDR3 nucleotide sequence: TGTGCCAGCAGTGACTACTTGGACGCCTACGAGCAGTACTTC. This gives the protein CASSDYLDAYEQYF.

This clonotype was picked up a small number of times. The chain is built from TRBV20-1 and TRBJ2-2; tentatively, D is TRBD1 or TRBD2 (5 bases each). CDR1 and CDR2 from the germline V gene are DFQATT and SNEGSKA (reference sequence). V lost 1 base to trimming and J lost 0 bases, with 6 bases between them. The CDR3 is 14 amino acids. The CDR3 here is CSARAGPNTGELFF. In DNA, the CDR3 is TGCAGTGCTAGAGCGGGGCCGAACACCGGGGAGCTGTTTTTT.

The chain uses TRBV27 and TRBJ2-1; 9 bases match TRBD2. J lost 4 bases, V lost 5 bases, and 9 bases had no gene match. The CDR3 is 16 residues long. CDR1 is MNHEY, CDR2 SMNVEV, per germline (reference sequence). CDR3 nucleotides: TGTGCCAGCAGTCCCCCCGGGACTAGCAGATACAATGAGCAGTTCTTC. Amino acids: CASSPPGTSRYNEQFF.

The chain is built from TRBV12-3 or TRBV12-4 and TRBJ2-6, with 9 bases that match TRBD1. Unmatched junction bases numbered 12, after V lost 3 bases and J lost 0 bases. This CDR3 region has 20 residues. The CDR3 reads CASSFVQGALPASGANVLTF. The CDR3 DNA reads as TGTGCCAGCAGTTTTGTACAGGGGGCCTTACCGGCCTCTGGGGCCAACGTCCTGACTTTC.

V and J are TRBV5-1 and TRBJ2-7; 10 bases fit TRBD1. The CDR3 totals 15 residues. The V gene's germline CDR1 is SGHRS and CDR2 YFSETQ. Germline trimming cut 1 base from V and 4 bases from J; bases unmatched to any gene: 5. The CDR3 bases are TGCGCCAGCAGCTTGAGGACAGGGGGAGGGTACGAGCAGTACGTC. Translating it yields CASSLRTGGGYEQYV.

This clonotype was found a few times. V usage is TRBV4-1 and J usage is TRBJ2-1; 10 bases map to TRBD2. The germline CDR1 and CDR2 sequences are MGHRA and YSYEKL. This CDR3 is 17 amino acids long. V was pared by 1 base and J by 8 bases, with 11 bases of the junction left unmatched. The CDR3 DNA sequence: TGCGCCAGCAGCCAAGTCGTGACTAGCGGGCCAGGGGATGAGCAGTTCTTC. Its translation is CASSQVVTSGPGDEQFF.

There are a few counts of this clonotype. V gene TRBV29-1 combines with J gene TRBJ1-3; 9 bases line up with TRBD1. The CDR3 extends over 15 amino acids. Per the germline V gene, CDR1 is SQVTM and CDR2 is ANQGSEA. With 6 bases clipped from V and 4 bases from J, the junction kept 10 bases outside the gene matches. The CDR3 region has the DNA TGCAGCGTGCCCGGACAGGGGTCTGGCGGAAACACCATATATTTT. Its translation is CSVPGQGSGGNTIYF.

This clonotype has just a few counts. The CDR3 here is CASSSLSTGELFF. The CDR3 nucleotides read TGTGCCAGCAGCTCCTTATCCACCGGGGAGCTGTTTTTT. This chain connects TRBV7-2 to TRBJ2-2; D gene unclear. The CDR3 totals 13 residues. V lost 4 bases, J lost 4 bases, and 7 bases lay in between. Germline V CDR1 and CDR2: SGHTA, FQGNSA.

The chain has TRBV19 and TRBJ2-5; weak D call: TRBD1 (6 bases). CDR1 and CDR2 from the germline V gene are LNHDA and SQIVND (reference sequence). Between the trimmed V and J ends, which lost 7 bases and 4 bases, there was a span of 16 bases. There are 14 residues in the CDR3. Here the CDR3 DNA reads TGTGCCAGTACGAGGGGCCAGGGGAGAGAGACCCAGTACTTC. This translates into CASTRGQGRETQYF.

By proportion, this clonotype is medium-sized (0.01 to 0.1%). V and J are TRBV7-2 and TRBJ1-5; D unclear. V lost 3 bases to trimming and J lost 0 bases, with 9 bases between them. There are 15 residues in the CDR3. The germline V gene encodes CDR1 SGHTA and CDR2 FQGNSA. DNA for the CDR3: TGTGCCAGCAGCTTGCAGGCTGATAGCAATCAGCCCCAGCATTTT. Residues: CASSLQADSNQPQHF.